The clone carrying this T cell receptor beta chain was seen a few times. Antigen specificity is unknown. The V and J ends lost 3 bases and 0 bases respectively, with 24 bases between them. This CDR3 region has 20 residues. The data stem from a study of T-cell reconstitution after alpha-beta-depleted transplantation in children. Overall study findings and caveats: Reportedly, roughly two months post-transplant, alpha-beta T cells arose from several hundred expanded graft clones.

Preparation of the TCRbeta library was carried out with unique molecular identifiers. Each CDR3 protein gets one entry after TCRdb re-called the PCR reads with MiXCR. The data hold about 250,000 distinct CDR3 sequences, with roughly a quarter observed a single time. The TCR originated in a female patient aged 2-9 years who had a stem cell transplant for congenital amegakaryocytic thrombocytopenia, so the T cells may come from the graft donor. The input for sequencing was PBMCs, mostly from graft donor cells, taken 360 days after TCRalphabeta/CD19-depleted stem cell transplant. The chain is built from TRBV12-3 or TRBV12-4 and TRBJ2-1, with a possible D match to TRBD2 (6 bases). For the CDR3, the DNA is TGTGCCAGCAGTTTGTTACCGGCGGGGTTTGGCTGGAGCTCCTACAATGAGCAGTTCTTC. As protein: CASSLLPAGFGWSSYNEQFF.